Below are 29 T cell receptor beta chains sequenced from a single sample in a study of blood T cell repertoires in COVID-19. Clones were read by immunoSEQ multiplex PCR, and TCRdb kept only the in-frame ones, dropping some. The sample lists around 67,000 clones, more than 75% occurring once. Sequenced sample: peripheral blood. Receptors originate from a human donor in a cohort sampled during active COVID-19.

The chain uses TRBV11-2 and TRBJ1-6, with D possibly TRBD1 on 5 matching bases. V shed 5 bases and J shed 3 bases, with 14 bases lying between them. The CDR3 consists of 16 residues. CDR1 and CDR2 (germline): SGHAT, FQNNGV. CDR3 sequence: CASSIRQSVYNSPLHF. The CDR3 DNA sequence: TGTGCCAGCAGCATCAGACAGTCCGTCTATAATTCACCCCTCCACTTT.

The chain recombines TRBV28 with TRBJ2-7; D possibly corresponds to TRBD2 (5 bases). Trimming removed 7 bases from V and 12 bases from J, with 16 bases in between. The V gene's germline CDR1 is MDHEN and CDR2 SYDVKM. The length of the CDR3 is 11 residues. Here the CDR3 reads CASIADGGTYF. CDR3 in DNA: TGTGCCAGCATCGCGGACGGAGGTACGTACTTC.

This chain uses TRBV18 with TRBJ1-1; 8 positions agree with TRBD1. With V trimmed by 0 bases and J by 0 bases, 6 bases remained unmatched. Germline V CDR1 and CDR2: KGHSH, LQKENI. The CDR3 is made up of 17 amino acids. CDR3 loop: CASSPPGQATLNTEAFF. The CDR3 DNA follows: TGTGCCAGCTCACCACCGGGACAGGCGACACTGAACACTGAAGCTTTCTTT.

The rearrangement uses TRBV4-1 and TRBJ1-6, with 10 nucleotides matching TRBD1. Germline trimming cut 5 bases from V and 9 bases from J; bases unmatched to any gene: 7. This CDR3 spans 15 amino acids. The germline CDR1 and CDR2 sequences are MGHRA and YSYEKL. The CDR3 DNA is TGCGCCAGCAGCGCGGGACAGGGGTTTTTTTCACCCCTCCACTTT. This sequence encodes CASSAGQGFFSPLHF.

The DNA of the CDR3 is TGCAGCGTTGAATCGGCAGGGACAACGGACGTCTATGGCTACACCTTC. Encoded protein: CSVESAGTTDVYGYTF. The chain is built from TRBV29-1 and TRBJ1-2; tentatively, D is TRBD1 (6 bases). Trimming shortened V by 2 bases and J by 4 bases, and 20 bases separated the two germline ends. The CDR3 runs 16 residues. Germline V gives CDR1 SQVTM, CDR2 ANQGSEA.

This clone was counted once. The rearrangement uses TRBV4-3 and TRBJ2-7, with 7 bases identical to TRBD1. V gave up 3 bases and J gave up 0 bases; unmatched junction bases: 8. Per the germline V gene, CDR1 is LGHNA and CDR2 is YSLEER. The CDR3 spans 16 residues. The CDR3 DNA sequence: TGCGCCAGCAGCCAGGGGGCCCGGGACAGCTCCTACGAGCAGTACTTC. It encodes CASSQGARDSSYEQYF.

The CDR3 loop reads CASSYAGGSYEQYF. DNA of the CDR3: TGTGCCAGCAGTTACGCAGGGGGGTCATACGAGCAGTACTTC. The V call is TRBV6-5, the J call TRBJ2-7; a possible D gene is TRBD1 (7 bases). CDR3 size: 14 residues. CDR1 is MNHEY and CDR2 is SVGAGI in the germline V gene. V lost 2 bases to trimming and J lost 4 bases, with 12 bases between them.

The V gene is TRBV4-1, the J gene TRBJ2-1; 7 nucleotides line up with TRBD1. Looked up from germline, CDR1 is MGHRA and CDR2 is YSYEKL. This CDR3 comprises 14 residues. The V segment lost 0 bases and the J segment 12 bases; nucleotides outside the gene matches: 8. The DNA of the CDR3 is TGCGCCAGCAGCCAAGATTCGGCAGGGGGTGGGCAGTTCTTC. Its protein product is CASSQDSAGGGQFF.

The rearrangement joins TRBV12-5 to TRBJ1-5; 8 bases are a match to TRBD1. The CDR3 sequence is 19 residues long. V was pared by 1 base and J by 0 bases, with 11 bases of the junction left unmatched. Germline values: CDR1 LGHNT, CDR2 FRNRAP. CDR3 region: CASGLENRGVLHSNQPQHF. The CDR3 DNA reads as TGTGCTAGTGGTTTGGAAAACAGGGGGGTTTTGCATAGCAATCAGCCCCAGCATTTT.

This chain joins TRBV19 and TRBJ2-7, with D tentatively TRBD2 (6 bases). The CDR3 totals 17 residues. Trimming left V 4 bases short and J 7 bases short, with 26 bases between. Germline V CDR1 and CDR2: LNHDA, SQIVND (reference sequence). CDR3 amino acids: CASSRSLTLANWREQYF. The CDR3 region has the DNA TGTGCCAGTAGTAGATCCCTCACCCTAGCGAATTGGCGGGAGCAGTACTTC.

The J gene is TRBJ1-1, the V gene TRBV11-2; the match to TRBD1 covers 7 bases. J was trimmed by 0 bases and V by 5 bases; bases with no gene match: 3. Per the germline V gene, CDR1 is SGHAT and CDR2 is FQNNGV. The CDR3 covers 14 residues. CDR3 DNA: TGTGCCAGCAGCGCTGACAGGGTGAACACTGAAGCTTTCTTT. Translation: CASSADRVNTEAFF.

The chain uses TRBV11-2 and TRBJ2-7; TRBD1 matches 9 bases. J was trimmed by 5 bases and V by 5 bases; bases with no gene match: 4. CDR1 and CDR2 from the germline V gene are SGHAT and FQNNGV. This CDR3 has 13 residues. DNA for the CDR3: TGTGCCAGCAGCCGGGACAGGGACGACGAGCAGTACTTC. Its protein product is CASSRDRDDEQYF.

This clone occurred once. The rearrangement uses TRBV4-2 and TRBJ1-2, with D maybe TRBD1 (5 bases). V was trimmed by 0 bases and J by 0 bases, leaving 11 bases between them. This CDR3 has 16 residues. Per germline, CDR1 LGHNA and CDR2 YNFKEQ. The CDR3 region has the DNA TGTGCCAGCAGCCAAGATTGGGGGGAGGCTAACTATGGCTACACCTTC. Translation: CASSQDWGEANYGYTF.

The rearrangement links TRBV11-2 to TRBJ1-4; no reliable D call. The V end lost 1 base, the J end lost 7 bases, and 7 bases lay between the germline ends. Germline CDR1 is SGHAT and CDR2 is FQNNGV. The CDR3 has 13 amino acids. For the CDR3, the DNA is TGTGCCAGCAGCTTAGGGGCCGCTGAAAAACTGTTTTTT. It encodes CASSLGAAEKLFF. The entire variable domain, with the rest obtained from reference TRBV11-2 and TRBJ1-4, is as follows: EAGVAQSPRYKIIEKRQSVAFWCNPISGHATLYWYQQILGQGPKLLIQFQNNGVVDDSQLPKDRFSAERLKGVDSTLKIQPAKLEDSAVYLCASSLGAAEKLFFGSGTQLSVL.

J is TRBJ2-7 and V is TRBV2, with 12 bases aligning to TRBD1. The CDR3 covers 15 residues. Trimming removed 5 bases from V and 8 bases from J; junction bases left unmatched: 10. Germline CDR1 SNHLY, CDR2 FYNNEI. CDR3 residues: CASSTGTGGLTKQYF. CDR3 DNA: TGTGCCAGCAGTACCGGGACAGGGGGCCTGACGAAGCAGTACTTC. Looking up the rest from reference TRBV2 and TRBJ2-7 gives the full variable domain: EPEVTQTPSHQVTQMGQEVILRCVPISNHLYFYWYRQILGQKVEFLVSFYNNEISEKSEIFDDQFSVERPDGSNFTLKIRSTKLEDSAMYFCASSTGTGGLTKQYFGPGTRLTVT.

The chain joins TRBV9 to TRBJ1-6, with 7 bases that match TRBD1. The CDR3 consists of 18 residues. CDR1 and CDR2 (germline): SGDLS, YYNGEE. With V trimmed by 0 bases and J by 8 bases, 14 bases remained unmatched. In DNA form, the CDR3 reads TGTGCCAGCAGCGTAGACCCAAATAGGGGGCGGGAGGATTCACCCCTCCACTTT. Translation: CASSVDPNRGREDSPLHF.

This chain uses TRBV19 with TRBJ1-2, with TRBD1 identical over 9 bases. The V segment lost 0 bases and the J segment 4 bases; nucleotides outside the gene matches: 9. Germline assignment: CDR1 LNHDA and CDR2 SQIVND (reference sequence). The CDR3 runs 17 residues. Written as DNA, the CDR3 is TGTGCCAGTAGTATAGACCCGGACAGGGGTACCCGCTATGGCTACACCTTC. It specifies CASSIDPDRGTRYGYTF. Drawing the rest from reference TRBV19 and TRBJ1-2, the complete variable domain is DGGITQSPKYLFRKEGQNVTLSCEQNLNHDAMYWYRQDPGQGLRLIYYSQIVNDFQKGDIAEGYSVSREKKESFPLTVTSAQKNPTAFYLCASSIDPDRGTRYGYTFGSGTRLTVV.

This clone came up once. This chain uses TRBV11-2 with TRBJ1-1; D gene uncertain. The CDR3 contains 17 residues. V dropped 4 bases and J dropped 1 base, with 19 bases sitting between them. The V gene's germline CDR1 is SGHAT and CDR2 FQNNGV. In DNA, the CDR3 is TGTGCCAGCAGCTCCGTGACGGTAGGTAGCCGGAACACTGAAGCTTTCTTT. Its protein is CASSSVTVGSRNTEAFF. The variable domain in full, with the rest retrieved from reference TRBV11-2 and TRBJ1-1, is EAGVAQSPRYKIIEKRQSVAFWCNPISGHATLYWYQQILGQGPKLLIQFQNNGVVDDSQLPKDRFSAERLKGVDSTLKIQPAKLEDSAVYLCASSSVTVGSRNTEAFFGQGTRLTVV.

This chain joins TRBV4-1 and TRBJ1-6, with D tentatively TRBD1 (6 bases). Trimming took off 0 bases at V and 8 bases at J, with 14 bases between the two ends. Germline V gene data show CDR1 as MGHRA and CDR2 as YSYEKL. This CDR3 spans 16 amino acids. In DNA form, the CDR3 reads TGCGCCAGCAGCCAAGATTCCAGGGGTAAAGATTCACCCCTCCACTTT. Translation gives CASSQDSRGKDSPLHF.

The chain carries TRBV10-3 and TRBJ2-7, with 8 bases fitting TRBD1. This CDR3 is built from 15 residues. Losses at the gene ends were 7 bases for V and 4 bases for J; bases not matched to a gene: 12. Germline V lookup: CDR1 ENHRY, CDR2 SYGVKD. CDR3 in amino acids: CAIKVFRTGTYEQYF. The CDR3 DNA reads TGTGCCATCAAGGTCTTTAGGACAGGGACGTACGAGCAGTACTTC.

This sequence joins TRBV5-6 and TRBJ2-7; tentatively, D is TRBD1 (6 bases). The CDR3 length is 19 residues. CDR1 and CDR2 from the germline V gene are SGHDT and YYEEEE. V lost 4 bases and J lost 1, with 27 bases in between. In DNA form, the CDR3 reads TGTGCCAGCAGCCCGTCGTCAGGGGCTCATCTTTTTACTTCCTACGAGCAGTACTTC. Its protein product is CASSPSSGAHLFTSYEQYF.

The chain recombines TRBV19 with TRBJ1-1; the D gene is possibly TRBD1 (5 bases). This CDR3 comprises 12 residues. V shed 4 bases and J shed 8 bases, with 11 bases lying between them. Germline CDR1 is LNHDA and CDR2 is SQIVND (reference sequence). CDR3 sequence reads: CASSNRQTEAFF. CDR3 coding DNA: TGTGCCAGTAGTAACAGACAGACCGAAGCTTTCTTT.

The rearrangement joins TRBV28 to TRBJ2-5; TRBD1 agrees at 12 bases. The CDR3 consists of 16 residues. The germline V gene encodes CDR1 MDHEN and CDR2 SYDVKM. The trim removed 6 bases at V and 4 bases at J, leaving 9 bases unmatched. The CDR3 bases are TGTGCCAGCAGCAAGTCGGGACAGGGGGCTTTAGAGACCCAGTACTTC. Encoded protein: CASSKSGQGALETQYF. The complete variable domain, with remaining parts taken from reference TRBV28 and TRBJ2-5, reads DVKVTQSSRYLVKRTGEKVFLECVQDMDHENMFWYRQDPGLGLRLIYFSYDVKMKEKGDIPEGYSVSREKKERFSLILESASTNQTSMYLCASSKSGQGALETQYFGPGTRLLVL.

The J gene is TRBJ1-1, the V gene TRBV5-6; D gene ambiguous. CDR1 is SGHDT and CDR2 is YYEEEE in the germline V gene. The CDR3 covers 12 residues. Trimming shortened V by 1 base and J by 5 bases, and 6 bases separated the two germline ends. The DNA for the CDR3 is TGTGCCAGCAGCTTGCGGAGGACTGAAGCTTTCTTT. It codes for CASSLRRTEAFF.

V and J are TRBV5-6 and TRBJ2-7; D not certain. With 3 bases removed from V and 0 bases from J, the gap between germline ends came to 7 bases. This CDR3 comprises 13 residues. Germline V gives CDR1 SGHDT, CDR2 YYEEEE. The CDR3 nucleotides read TGTGCCAGCAGCTCAGGCCTCTCCTACGAGCAGTACTTC. Translating it yields CASSSGLSYEQYF.

The DNA of the CDR3 is TGTGCCAGCAGCTTCCCACCCGGGACAGGGGTTCGCGAGCAGTACTTC. It translates to CASSFPPGTGVREQYF. The chain carries TRBV21-1 and TRBJ2-7; the table's D call, TRBD1, was not checked against the DNA. TRBV21-1 is reported as a pseudogene. This CDR3 is 16 amino acids long.

The rearrangement uses TRBV28 and TRBJ2-7; weak D call: TRBD2 (5 bases). Trimming removed 4 bases at V and 5 bases at J, with 21 bases between. CDR3 length: 16 residues. Germline V gene data show CDR1 as MDHEN and CDR2 as SYDVKM. The CDR3 DNA is TGTGCCAGCAGTTCGATCGGACTGTCCCCGGTCGACGAGCAGTACTTC. It specifies CASSSIGLSPVDEQYF. Using reference TRBV28 and TRBJ2-7 for the parts outside the CDR3, the full variable domain is DVKVTQSSRYLVKRTGEKVFLECVQDMDHENMFWYRQDPGLGLRLIYFSYDVKMKEKGDIPEGYSVSREKKERFSLILESASTNQTSMYLCASSSIGLSPVDEQYFGPGTRLTVT.

This sequence joins TRBV6-5 and TRBJ1-1; 8 positions match TRBD1. The germline CDR1 and CDR2 sequences are MNHEY and SVGAGI. With V trimmed by 4 bases and J by 8 bases, 9 bases remained unmatched. This CDR3 is built from 14 residues. CDR3 amino acids: CASSSTGAGAEAFF. The CDR3 bases are TGTGCCAGCAGTTCGACAGGGGCAGGTGCCGAAGCTTTCTTT.

The chain uses TRBV6-5 and TRBJ1-2; possibly TRBD1 for D (6 bases). Germline assignment: CDR1 MNHEY and CDR2 SVGAGI. V lost 8 bases, J lost 1 base, and 14 bases lay in between. The CDR3 has 14 amino acids. The CDR3 sequence is CASAFGQNNYGYTF. The CDR3 DNA follows: TGTGCCAGCGCCTTCGGACAGAATAACTATGGCTACACCTTC.